The subject of this entry is one TCR beta chain. Its target is unknown. From its re-call of the 5' RACE reads, TCRdb lists each CDR3 protein once, without DNA. Found here are hundreds of thousands of distinct CDR3 sequences; the top ten clones hold approximately 3.6%. The data are from a study of T cells expressing NK-cell markers. Background on the study: The TCR beta repertoires originated in sorted CD3+CD56+NKG2C+, CD3+CD56+NKG2C- and CD3+CD56-NKG2C+ T cells. The eight sequenced donors comprised seven who were HCMV-seropositive and one who was seronegative.

The CDR3 has 13 residues. Germline V gene lookup returns CDR1 SQVTM and CDR2 ANQGSEA. Study-wide results and limits: Specificity for HCMV among expanded NKG2C+ T cell clones was not established. NKG2C+ dominant clonotypes from about 6 donors made up roughly 1.0-7.5% of CD8+ T cells.

The sequenced sample consisted of blood T cells: a sorted CD56 or NKG2C T cell subset, CD4+ or CD8+ T cells, or bulk PBMC T cells (not recorded which). This receptor was obtained from a man younger than 30 in good health. This chain connects TRBV29-1 to TRBJ2-7; TCRdb selects TRBD1, and the lack of DNA leaves this call unchecked. CDR3 protein: CSVEGRGKYEQYF.